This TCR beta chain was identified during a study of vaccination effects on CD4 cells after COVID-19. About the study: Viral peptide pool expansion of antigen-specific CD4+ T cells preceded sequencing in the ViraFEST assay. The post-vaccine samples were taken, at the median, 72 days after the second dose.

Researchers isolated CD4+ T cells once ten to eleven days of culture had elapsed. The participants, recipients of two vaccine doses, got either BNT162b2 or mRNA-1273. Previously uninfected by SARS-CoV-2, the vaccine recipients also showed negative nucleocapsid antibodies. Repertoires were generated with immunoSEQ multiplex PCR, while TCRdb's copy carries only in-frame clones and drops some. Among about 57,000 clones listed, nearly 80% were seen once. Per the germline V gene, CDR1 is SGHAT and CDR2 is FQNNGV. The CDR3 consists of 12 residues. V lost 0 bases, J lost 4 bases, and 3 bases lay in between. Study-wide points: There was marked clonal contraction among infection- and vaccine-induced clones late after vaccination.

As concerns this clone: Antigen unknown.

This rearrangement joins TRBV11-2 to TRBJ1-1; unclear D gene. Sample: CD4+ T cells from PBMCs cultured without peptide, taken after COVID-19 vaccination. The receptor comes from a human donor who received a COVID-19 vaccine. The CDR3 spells CASSLESTEAFF. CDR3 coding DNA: TGTGCCAGCAGCTTAGAGTCCACTGAAGCTTTCTTT.